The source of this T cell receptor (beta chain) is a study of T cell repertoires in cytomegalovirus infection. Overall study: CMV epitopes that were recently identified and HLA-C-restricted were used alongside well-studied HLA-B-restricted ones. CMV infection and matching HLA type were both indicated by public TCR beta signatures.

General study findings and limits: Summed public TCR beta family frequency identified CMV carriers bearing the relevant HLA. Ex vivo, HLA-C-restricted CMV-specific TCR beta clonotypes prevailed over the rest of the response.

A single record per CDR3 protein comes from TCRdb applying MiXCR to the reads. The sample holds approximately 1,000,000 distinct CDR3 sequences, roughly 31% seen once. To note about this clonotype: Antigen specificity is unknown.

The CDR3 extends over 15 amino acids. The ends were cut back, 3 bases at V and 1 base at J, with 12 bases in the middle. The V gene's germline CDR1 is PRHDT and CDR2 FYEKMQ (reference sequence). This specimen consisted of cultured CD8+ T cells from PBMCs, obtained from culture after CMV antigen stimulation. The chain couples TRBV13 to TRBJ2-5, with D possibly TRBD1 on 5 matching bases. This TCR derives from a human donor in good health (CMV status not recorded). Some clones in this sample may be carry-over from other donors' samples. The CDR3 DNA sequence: TGTGCCAGCAGCTTCAGCACAGGCACCCAAGAGACCCAGTACTTC. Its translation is CASSFSTGTQETQYF.